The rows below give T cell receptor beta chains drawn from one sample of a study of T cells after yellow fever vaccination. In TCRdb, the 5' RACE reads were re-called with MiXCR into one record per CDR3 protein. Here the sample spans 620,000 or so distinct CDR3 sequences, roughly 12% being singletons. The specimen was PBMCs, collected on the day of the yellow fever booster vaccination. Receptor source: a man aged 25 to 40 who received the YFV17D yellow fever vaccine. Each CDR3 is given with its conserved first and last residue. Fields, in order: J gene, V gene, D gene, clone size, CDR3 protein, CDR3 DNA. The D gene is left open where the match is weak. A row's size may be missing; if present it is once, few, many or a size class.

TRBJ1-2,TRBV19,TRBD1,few,CASTSDRVTLPYGYTF,TGTGCCAGTACCTCGGACAGGGTCACCCTTCCTTATGGCTACACCTTC
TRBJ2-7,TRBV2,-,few,CASEAGYPYEQYF,TGTGCCAGCGAGGCGGGGTACCCCTACGAGCAGTACTTC
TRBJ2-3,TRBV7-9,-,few,CASSKKREGTDTQYF,TGTGCCAGCAGTAAAAAAAGGGAGGGCACAGATACGCAGTATTTT
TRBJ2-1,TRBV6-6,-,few,CASSYSNGNEQFF,TGTGCCAGCAGTTACTCGAACGGGAATGAGCAGTTCTTC
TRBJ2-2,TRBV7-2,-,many,CASSSRRNTGELFF,TGTGCCAGCAGCTCCCGACGGAACACCGGGGAGCTGTTTTTT
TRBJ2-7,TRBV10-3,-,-,CAISESVGIVSYEQYF,TGTGCCATCAGTGAGTCCGTAGGGATAGTATCCTACGAGCAGTACTTC
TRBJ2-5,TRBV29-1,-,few,CSARTVQETQYF,TGCAGCGCACGGACAGTCCAAGAGACCCAGTACTTC
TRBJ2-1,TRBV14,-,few,CASSQSTYNEQFF,TGTGCCAGCAGCCAGTCGACCTACAATGAGCAGTTCTTC
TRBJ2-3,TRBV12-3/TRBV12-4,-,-,CASSPAAGTDTQYF,TGTGCCAGCAGCCCTGCCGCGGGCACAGATACGCAGTATTTT
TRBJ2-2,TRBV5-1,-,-,CASSYDSPGELFF,TGCGCCAGCAGCTACGATTCCCCCGGGGAGCTGTTTTTT
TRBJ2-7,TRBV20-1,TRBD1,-,CSASPGTVGYEQYF,TGCAGTGCTAGCCCCGGGACAGTTGGCTACGAGCAGTACTTC
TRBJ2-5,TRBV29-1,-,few,CSVIPEGRETQYF,TGCAGCGTAATCCCGGAGGGGAGGGAGACCCAGTACTTC
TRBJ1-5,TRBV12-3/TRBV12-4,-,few,CASSLDQGSAPQHF,TGTGCCAGCAGTTTAGATCAGGGGTCGGCGCCCCAGCATTTT
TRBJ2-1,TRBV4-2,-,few,CASSQDTTARNEQFF,TGTGCCAGCAGCCAAGATACAACAGCCCGCAATGAGCAGTTCTTC
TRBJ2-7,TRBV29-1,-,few,CSVETADHYEQYF,TGCAGCGTTGAAACCGCGGATCACTACGAGCAGTACTTC
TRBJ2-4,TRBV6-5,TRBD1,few,CASSYLWDRGAKNIQYF,TGTGCCAGCAGTTATCTGTGGGACAGGGGTGCCAAAAACATTCAGTACTTC
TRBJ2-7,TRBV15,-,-,CATSRDKGTYEQYF,TGTGCCACCAGCAGAGACAAGGGGACCTACGAGCAGTACTTC
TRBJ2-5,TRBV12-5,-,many,CASAPGQETQYF,TGTGCTAGCGCCCCCGGCCAAGAGACCCAGTACTTC
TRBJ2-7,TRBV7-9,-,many,CASSLAGAPYEQYF,TGTGCCAGCAGCTTAGCAGGGGCCCCCTACGAGCAGTACTTC
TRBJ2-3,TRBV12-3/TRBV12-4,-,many,CASRISTDTQYF,TGTGCCAGCAGGATTAGCACAGATACGCAGTATTTT
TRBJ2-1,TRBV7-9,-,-,CASSRKEGEQFF,TGTGCCAGCAGTCGAAAGGAGGGTGAGCAGTTCTTC
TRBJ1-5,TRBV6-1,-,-,CASSEWGRGNQPQHF,TGTGCCAGCAGTGAATGGGGCAGGGGCAATCAGCCCCAGCATTTT
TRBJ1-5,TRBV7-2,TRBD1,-,CASSVQGGYNQPQHF,TGTGCCAGCAGCGTACAGGGGGGATACAATCAGCCCCAGCATTTT
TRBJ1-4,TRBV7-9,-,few,CASSLLGAEKLFF,TGTGCCAGCAGCTTATTAGGGGCCGAAAAACTGTTTTTT
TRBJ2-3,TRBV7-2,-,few,CASSRRPDTQYF,TGTGCCAGCAGCCGCAGACCAGATACGCAGTATTTT
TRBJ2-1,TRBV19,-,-,CASSIFYGRDNEQFF,TGTGCCAGTAGTATATTTTACGGGAGAGACAATGAGCAGTTCTTC
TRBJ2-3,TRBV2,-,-,CASSEDPKLDTQYF,TGTGCCAGCAGTGAAGATCCGAAGTTGGATACGCAGTATTTT
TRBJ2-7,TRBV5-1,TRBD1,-,CASSPGQVGEQYF,TGCGCCAGCAGCCCCGGACAGGTCGGCGAGCAGTACTTC
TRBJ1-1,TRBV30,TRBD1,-,CACLGQPNTEAFF,TGTGCCTGCCTGGGACAGCCGAACACTGAAGCTTTCTTT
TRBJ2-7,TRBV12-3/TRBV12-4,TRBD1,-,CASSQGQGVYYEQYF,TGTGCCAGCAGCCAGGGACAGGGGGTCTACTACGAGCAGTACTTC